This T cell receptor (beta chain) was obtained from a study of liver allograft versus peripheral blood T cells. About the research overall: T cell receptor repertoires in transplanted livers were compared with those in recipients' peripheral blood. General study points: Reports indicated that T cell receptor repertoires inside liver allografts differed from those in peripheral blood.

The CDR3 has 12 residues. CDR1 and CDR2 from the germline V gene are SGHAT and FQDESV (reference sequence). The V end was cut by 3 bases, the J end by 6 bases, with 3 bases between. Via MiXCR, TCRdb re-called the reads, giving one row per CDR3 protein. This sample carries approximately 10,000 distinct CDR3 sequences, roughly 20% of them seen once, and the ten largest clones take 1% to 1.5%. Concerning this clonotype itself: Its cognate antigen is unknown.

The clonotype originates from a human patient who had a liver transplant. A subset of T cells may come from the graft donor. The chain has TRBV11-1 and TRBJ1-6, with D unresolved. DNA of the CDR3: TGTGCCAGCAGCTTCTCTAATTCACCCCTCCACTTT. Amino acid sequence: CASSFSNSPLHF.